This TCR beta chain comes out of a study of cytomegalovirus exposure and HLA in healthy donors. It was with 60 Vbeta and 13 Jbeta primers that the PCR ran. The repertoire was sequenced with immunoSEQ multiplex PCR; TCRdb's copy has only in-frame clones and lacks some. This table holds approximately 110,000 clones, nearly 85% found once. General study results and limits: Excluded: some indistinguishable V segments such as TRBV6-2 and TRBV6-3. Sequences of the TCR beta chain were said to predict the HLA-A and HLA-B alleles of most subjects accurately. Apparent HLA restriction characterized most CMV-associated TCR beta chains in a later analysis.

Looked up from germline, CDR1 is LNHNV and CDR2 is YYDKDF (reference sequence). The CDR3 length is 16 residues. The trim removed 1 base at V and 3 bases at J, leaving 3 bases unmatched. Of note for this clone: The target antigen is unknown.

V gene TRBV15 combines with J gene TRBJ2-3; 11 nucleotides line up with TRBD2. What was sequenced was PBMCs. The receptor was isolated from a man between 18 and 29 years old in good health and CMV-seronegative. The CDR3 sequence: CATSRGLAGGTDTQYF. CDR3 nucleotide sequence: TGTGCCACCAGCAGAGGTCTAGCGGGAGGAACAGATACGCAGTATTTT.